Following are 19 T cell receptor beta chains from one sample sequenced in a study of blood T cell repertoires in COVID-19. This table comes from immunoSEQ multiplex PCR, and its TCRdb copy is limited to in-frame clones, with some not included. The sample includes under 200,000 clones, about 86% of them seen just once. The specimen was peripheral blood. These receptors were taken from a man aged 18 to 30 with acute or convalescent COVID-19.

The chain has TRBV7-2 and TRBJ2-3; 10 bases line up with TRBD2. The CDR3 extends over 17 amino acids. The V gene's germline CDR1 is SGHTA and CDR2 FQGNSA. Trimming at V came to 5 bases and at J to 2 bases, leaving 10 bases not matched to a gene. The CDR3 loop is CASSLGSSGGLTDTQYF. The CDR3 region has the DNA TGTGCCAGCAGCCTGGGGTCTAGCGGGGGCCTCACAGATACGCAGTATTTT.

CDR3 DNA: TGTGCCAGCCGGGACAGGGGGTCCTATGGCTACACCTTC. This codes for CASRDRGSYGYTF. The gene calls are TRBV25-1 and TRBJ1-2, with 11 bases matching TRBD1. Germline lookup yields CDR1 MGHDK and CDR2 SYGVNS. The CDR3 runs to 13 residues. Trimming cost V 8 bases and J 4 bases; bases outside gene matches: 3.

This chain connects TRBV5-1 to TRBJ1-5; D is unclear. CDR1 and CDR2 from the germline V gene are SGHRS and YFSETQ. This CDR3 region has 14 residues. The V end was cut by 1 base, the J end by 4 bases, with 9 bases between. The CDR3 protein is CASSLFGENQPQHF. CDR3 nucleotides: TGCGCCAGCAGCTTGTTCGGGGAAAATCAGCCCCAGCATTTT.

The chain carries TRBV5-4 and TRBJ2-7; TRBD2 might be the D (6 bases). Trimming shortened V by 5 bases and J by 5 bases, and 20 bases separated the two germline ends. Germline lookup yields CDR1 SGHNT and CDR2 YYREEE (reference sequence). The CDR3 loop spans 15 amino acids. As DNA, the CDR3 is TGTGCCAGCAGTCGCGGTGGGGGGAGTATGGACGAGCAGTACTTC. This encodes CASSRGGGSMDEQYF. Supplemented by reference TRBV5-4 and TRBJ2-7, the full variable domain reads ETGVTQSPTHLIKTRGQQVTLRCSSQSGHNTVSWYQQALGQGPQFIFQYYREEENGRGNFPPRFSGLQFPNYSSELNVNALELDDSALYLCASSRGGGSMDEQYFGPGTRLTVT.

The chain is built from TRBV15 and TRBJ2-7; TRBD2 matches 7 bases. Germline V gene data show CDR1 as LNHNV and CDR2 as YYDKDF (reference sequence). The CDR3 sequence is 15 residues long. V shed 1 base, J shed 2 bases, and the junction held 5 bases outside the gene matches. The CDR3 coding sequence is TGTGCCACCAGCAGAGCAGGACGGGGGGCCTACGAGCAGTACTTC. Protein: CATSRAGRGAYEQYF.

The chain carries TRBV6-6 and TRBJ1-2; 10 bases align to TRBD1. V gave up 6 bases and J gave up 7 bases; unmatched junction bases: 11. Germline V gene sequence: CDR1 MNHNY, CDR2 SVGAGI (reference sequence). CDR3 length: 15 residues. Here the CDR3 DNA reads TGTGCCAGCAGCGCCGGGACAGGGGCCTTTGGTGGCTACACCTTC. It is translated as CASSAGTGAFGGYTF.

The CDR3 is CASNPGQGSYEQYF. The CDR3 bases are TGTGCCAGCAATCCGGGACAGGGATCCTACGAGCAGTACTTC. V gene TRBV2 combines with J gene TRBJ2-7; 9 nucleotides agree with TRBD1. Germline V lookup: CDR1 SNHLY, CDR2 FYNNEI. Trimming at V came to 7 bases and at J to 1 base, leaving 5 bases not matched to a gene. The CDR3 is 14 amino acids.

The chain is built from TRBV5-1 and TRBJ1-3, with a weak D call TRBD1 (6 bases). Germline CDR1 SGHRS, CDR2 YFSETQ. CDR3 length: 15 residues. V was clipped by 1 base and J by 0 bases, with 8 bases between them. CDR3 sequence reads: CASSLQGTSGNTIYF. In DNA form, the CDR3 reads TGCGCCAGCAGCTTGCAGGGGACCTCTGGAAACACCATATATTTT.

V and J are TRBV12-3 or TRBV12-4 and TRBJ1-5; D gene uncertain. The CDR3 runs to 13 residues. The V and J ends lost 5 bases and 6 bases respectively, with 11 bases between them. The CDR3 region is CASSESEFQPQHF. In DNA form, the CDR3 reads TGTGCCAGCAGTGAGAGTGAATTTCAGCCCCAGCATTTT.

The J gene is TRBJ1-5, the V gene TRBV2; D uncertain. The CDR3 totals 15 residues. V gave up 1 base and J gave up 3 bases, with 10 bases separating them. Germline CDR1 SNHLY, CDR2 FYNNEI. The CDR3 loop reads CASSEGEWTNQPQHF. CDR3 in DNA: TGTGCCAGCAGTGAAGGGGAGTGGACCAATCAGCCCCAGCATTTT.

This clone was seen more than once but under ten times. The chain is built from TRBV28 and TRBJ1-6; no clear D gene. This CDR3 spans 15 amino acids. Germline V gene sequence: CDR1 MDHEN, CDR2 SYDVKM. Trimming left V 4 bases short and J 5 bases short, with 12 bases between. The CDR3 sequence is CASSSMDGNNSPLHF. Written as DNA, the CDR3 is TGTGCCAGCAGTTCCATGGACGGGAATAATTCACCCCTCCACTTT.

The rearrangement joins TRBV30 to TRBJ2-5, with TRBD1 identical over 9 bases. Germline V gene sequence: CDR1 GTSNPN, CDR2 SVGIG (reference sequence). Germline trimming cut 1 base from V and 5 bases from J; bases unmatched to any gene: 8. This CDR3 spans 15 amino acids. The CDR3, as DNA: TGTGCCTGGAGTGCCGATACAGGGGGCGAGGAGACCCAGTACTTC. It codes for CAWSADTGGEETQYF.

V usage is TRBV5-6 and J usage is TRBJ1-2; 7 bases map to TRBD1. J gave up 5 bases and V 1 base, and 8 bases lay outside the gene matches. There are 15 residues in the CDR3. Germline CDR1 is SGHDT and CDR2 is YYEEEE. The chain's CDR3 is CASSLRRGLKYGYTF. As DNA, the CDR3 is TGTGCCAGCAGCTTGAGGAGGGGGCTTAAGTATGGCTACACCTTC.

Here the CDR3 reads CASSLAGEALVNTQYF. The CDR3 coding sequence is TGCGCCAGCAGCTTGGCCGGAGAGGCTCTAGTAAATACGCAGTATTTT. The V and J genes are TRBV5-1 and TRBJ2-3; no firm D call. The ends were cut back, 0 bases at V and 7 bases at J, with 18 bases in the middle. In germline, CDR1 is SGHRS, CDR2 YFSETQ. The CDR3 sequence is 16 residues long. The complete variable domain, with remaining parts taken from reference TRBV5-1 and TRBJ2-3, reads KAGVTQTPRYLIKTRGQQVTLSCSPISGHRSVSWYQQTPGQGLQFLFEYFSETQRNKGNFPGRFSGRQFSNSRSEMNVSTLELGDSALYLCASSLAGEALVNTQYFGPGTRLTVL.

The V and J genes are TRBV4-1 and TRBJ2-1; 9 bases match TRBD1. This CDR3 contains 18 residues. The trim removed 2 bases at V and 2 bases at J, leaving 10 bases unmatched. Per germline, CDR1 MGHRA and CDR2 YSYEKL. CDR3 bases: TGCGCCAGCAGCCAAATCCCGGGACAGGGATGGACCTACAATGAGCAGTTCTTC. Its translation is CASSQIPGQGWTYNEQFF.

The chain joins TRBV15 to TRBJ1-2; weak D call: TRBD1 (5 bases). The germline gives CDR1 LNHNV, CDR2 YYDKDF (reference sequence). Trimming cost V 5 bases and J 4 bases, with 14 bases left between them. This CDR3 region has 14 residues. CDR3 amino acids: CATSAAGGVYGYTF. CDR3 nucleotide sequence: TGTGCCACCAGCGCTGCGGGAGGGGTCTATGGCTACACCTTC.

V gene TRBV18 combines with J gene TRBJ1-3; 9 nucleotides match TRBD1. The CDR3 is made up of 18 amino acids. Trimming removed 1 base from V and 1 base from J; junction bases left unmatched: 8. In germline, CDR1 is KGHSH, CDR2 LQKENI. The CDR3 sequence is CASSPRMSGQGSGNTIYF. CDR3 nucleotide sequence: TGTGCCAGCTCACCACGCATGTCGGGACAGGGATCTGGAAACACCATATATTTT. The full variable domain, its missing parts supplied by reference TRBV18 and TRBJ1-3, is NAGVMQNPRHLVRRRGQEARLRCSPMKGHSHVYWYRQLPEEGLKFMVYLQKENIIDESGMPKERFSAEFPKEGPSILRIQQVVRGDSAAYFCASSPRMSGQGSGNTIYFGEGSWLTVV.

The chain carries TRBV24-1 and TRBJ2-1; D may be TRBD1 (5 bases). CDR1 and CDR2 from the germline V gene are KGHDR and SFDVKD. This CDR3 spans 15 amino acids. Trimming pared 3 bases from V and 4 bases from J, leaving 12 bases between. CDR3 amino acids: CATSDRGTAYNEQFF. CDR3 in DNA: TGTGCCACCAGTGATAGGGGAACAGCTTACAATGAGCAGTTCTTC.

The V gene is TRBV3-1 (or the pseudogene TRBV3-2), the J gene TRBJ1-1; D ambiguous. This CDR3 has 12 amino acids. Germline loops: CDR1 LGHDT, CDR2 YNNKEL (reference sequence). V was clipped by 1 base and J by 11 bases, with 11 bases between them. DNA of the CDR3: TGTGCCAGCAGCCAAGGGTCCGTGGAGGCTTTCTTT. Its protein product is CASSQGSVEAFF.